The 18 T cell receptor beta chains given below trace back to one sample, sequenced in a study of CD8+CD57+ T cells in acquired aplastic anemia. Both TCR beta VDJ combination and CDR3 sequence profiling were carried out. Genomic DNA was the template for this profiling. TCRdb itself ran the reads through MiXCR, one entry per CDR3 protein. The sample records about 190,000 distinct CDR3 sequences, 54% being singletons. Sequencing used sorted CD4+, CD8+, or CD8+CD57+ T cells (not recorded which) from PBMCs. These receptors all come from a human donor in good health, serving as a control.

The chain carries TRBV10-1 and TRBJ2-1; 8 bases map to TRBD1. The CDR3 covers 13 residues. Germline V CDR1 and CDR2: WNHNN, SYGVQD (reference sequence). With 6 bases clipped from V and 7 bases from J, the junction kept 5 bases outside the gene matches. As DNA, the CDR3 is TGCGCCAGCAGGGGACGGGACAGGAATGAGCAGTTCTTC. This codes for CASRGRDRNEQFF.

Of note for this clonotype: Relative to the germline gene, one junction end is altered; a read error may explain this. The CDR3 loop is CASRAQGISYEQYF. The CDR3 bases are TGTGCTAGCAGGGCCCAGGGGATCTCCTACGAGCAGTACTTC. The chain has TRBV2 and TRBJ2-7, with D possibly being TRBD1 (6 bases). This CDR3 spans 14 amino acids. Per the germline V gene, CDR1 is SNHLY and CDR2 is FYNNEI.

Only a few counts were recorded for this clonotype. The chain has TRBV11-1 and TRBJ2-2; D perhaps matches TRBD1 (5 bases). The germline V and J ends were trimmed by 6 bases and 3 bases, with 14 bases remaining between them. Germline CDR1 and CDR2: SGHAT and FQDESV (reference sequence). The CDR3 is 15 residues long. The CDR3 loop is CASRFGAGYTGELFF. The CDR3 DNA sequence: TGTGCCAGCAGGTTTGGAGCAGGGTACACCGGGGAGCTGTTTTTT.

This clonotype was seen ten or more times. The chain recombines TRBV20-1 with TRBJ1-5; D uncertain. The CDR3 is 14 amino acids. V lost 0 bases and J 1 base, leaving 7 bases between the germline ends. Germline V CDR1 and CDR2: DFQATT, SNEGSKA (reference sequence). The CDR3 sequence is CSARERVSNQPQHF. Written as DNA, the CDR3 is TGCAGTGCTAGAGAAAGAGTGAGCAATCAGCCCCAGCATTTT.

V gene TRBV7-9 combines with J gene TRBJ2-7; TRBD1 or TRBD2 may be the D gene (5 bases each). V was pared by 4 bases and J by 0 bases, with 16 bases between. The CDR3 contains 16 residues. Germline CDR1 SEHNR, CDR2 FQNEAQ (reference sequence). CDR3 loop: CASSYSGLHCSYEQYF. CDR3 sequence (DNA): TGTGCCAGCAGCTACTCGGGGCTACACTGCTCCTACGAGCAGTACTTC. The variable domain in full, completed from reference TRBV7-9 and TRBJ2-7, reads DTGVSQNPRHKITKRGQNVTFRCDPISEHNRLYWYRQTLGQGPEFLTYFQNEAQLEKSRLLSDRFSAERPKGSFSTLEIQRTEQGDSAMYLCASSYSGLHCSYEQYFGPGTRLTVT.

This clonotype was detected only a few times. As DNA, the CDR3 is TGTGCCAGCAGTTCTCTCCTAGCGGGGTCTACAATGAAGCAGTTCTTC. It is translated as CASSSLLAGSTMKQFF. The chain carries TRBV6-5 and TRBJ2-1, with 9 bases identical to TRBD2. The germline V gene has CDR1 MNHEY and CDR2 SVGAGI. The CDR3 is 16 residues long. J lost 11 bases, V lost 4 bases, and 15 bases had no gene match.

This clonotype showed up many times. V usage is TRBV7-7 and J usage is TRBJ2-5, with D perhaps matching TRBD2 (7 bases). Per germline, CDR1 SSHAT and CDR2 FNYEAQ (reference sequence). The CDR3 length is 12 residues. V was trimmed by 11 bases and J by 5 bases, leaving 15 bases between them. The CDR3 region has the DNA TGTGCCGTTCTTGGGGGGGCGGAGACCCAGTACTTC. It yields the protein CAVLGGAETQYF.

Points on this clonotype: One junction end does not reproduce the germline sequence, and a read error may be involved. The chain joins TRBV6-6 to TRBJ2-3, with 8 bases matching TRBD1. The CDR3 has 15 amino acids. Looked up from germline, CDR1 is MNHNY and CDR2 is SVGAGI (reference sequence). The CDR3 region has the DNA TGTGCCAGCAGTGACAGGGGACGTAGCACAGATACGCAGCATTTC. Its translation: CASSDRGRSTDTQHF.

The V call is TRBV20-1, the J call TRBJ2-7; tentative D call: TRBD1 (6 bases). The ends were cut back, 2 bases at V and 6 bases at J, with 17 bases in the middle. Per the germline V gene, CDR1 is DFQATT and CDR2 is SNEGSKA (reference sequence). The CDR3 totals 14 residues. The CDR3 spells CSARSTGILAEQYF. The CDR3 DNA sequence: TGCAGTGCTAGATCAACAGGGATTTTGGCCGAGCAGTACTTC.

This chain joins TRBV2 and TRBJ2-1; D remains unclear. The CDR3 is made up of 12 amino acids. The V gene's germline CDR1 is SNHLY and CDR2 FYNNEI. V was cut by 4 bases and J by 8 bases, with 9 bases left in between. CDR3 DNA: TGTGCCAGCAGTGGAGGTTTCCATGAGCAGTTCTTC. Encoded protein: CASSGGFHEQFF.

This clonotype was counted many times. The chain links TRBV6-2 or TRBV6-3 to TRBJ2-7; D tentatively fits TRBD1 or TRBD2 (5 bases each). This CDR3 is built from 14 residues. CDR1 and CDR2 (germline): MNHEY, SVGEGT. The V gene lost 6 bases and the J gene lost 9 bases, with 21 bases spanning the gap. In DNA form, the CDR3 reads TGTGCCAGCAGCCAGGGAGTGGCTTCTGCGGGGCAGTACTTC. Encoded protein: CASSQGVASAGQYF.

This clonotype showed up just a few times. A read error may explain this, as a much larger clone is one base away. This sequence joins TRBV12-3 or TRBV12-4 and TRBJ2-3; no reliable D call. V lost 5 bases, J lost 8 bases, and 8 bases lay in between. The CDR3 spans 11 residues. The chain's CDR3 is CASSDLGTQYF. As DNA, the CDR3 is TGTGCCAGCAGTGATTTGGGTACGCAGTATTTT.

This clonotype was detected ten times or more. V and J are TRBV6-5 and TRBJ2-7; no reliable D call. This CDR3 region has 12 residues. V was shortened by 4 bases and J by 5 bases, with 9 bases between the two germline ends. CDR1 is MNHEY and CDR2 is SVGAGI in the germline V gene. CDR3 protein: CASSSRPNEQYF. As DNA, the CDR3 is TGTGCCAGCAGTTCCCGACCCAACGAGCAGTACTTC.

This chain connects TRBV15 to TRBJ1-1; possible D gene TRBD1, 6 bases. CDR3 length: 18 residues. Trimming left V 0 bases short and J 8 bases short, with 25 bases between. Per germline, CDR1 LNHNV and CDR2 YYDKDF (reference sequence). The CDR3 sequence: CATSRDLSDRNPWEEAFF. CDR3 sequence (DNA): TGTGCCACCAGCAGAGATCTAAGCGACAGGAACCCGTGGGAGGAAGCTTTCTTT.

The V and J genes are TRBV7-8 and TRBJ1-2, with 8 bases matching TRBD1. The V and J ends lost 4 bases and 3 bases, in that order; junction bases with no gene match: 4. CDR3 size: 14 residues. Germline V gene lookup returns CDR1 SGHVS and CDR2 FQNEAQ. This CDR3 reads CASSYGQGDYGYTF. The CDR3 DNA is TGTGCCAGCAGCTACGGACAGGGTGACTATGGCTACACCTTC.

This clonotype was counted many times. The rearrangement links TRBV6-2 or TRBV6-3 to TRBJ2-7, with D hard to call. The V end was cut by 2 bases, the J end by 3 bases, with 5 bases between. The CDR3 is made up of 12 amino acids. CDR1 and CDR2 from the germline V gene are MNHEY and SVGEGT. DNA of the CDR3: TGTGCCAGCAGTTACGGTCTCTACGAGCAGTACTTC. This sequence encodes CASSYGLYEQYF.

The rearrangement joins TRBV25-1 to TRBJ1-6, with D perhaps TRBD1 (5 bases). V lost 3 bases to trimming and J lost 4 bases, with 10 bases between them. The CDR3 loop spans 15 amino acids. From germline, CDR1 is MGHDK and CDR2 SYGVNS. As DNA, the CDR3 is TGTGCCAGCAGTGACTCACAGGCGTATAATTCACCCCTCCACTTT. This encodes CASSDSQAYNSPLHF.

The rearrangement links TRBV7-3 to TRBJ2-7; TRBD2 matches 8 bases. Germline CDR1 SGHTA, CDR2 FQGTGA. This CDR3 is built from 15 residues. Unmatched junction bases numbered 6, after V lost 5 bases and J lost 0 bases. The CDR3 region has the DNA TGTGCCAGCAGCCTACTAGCGGAGAGCTCCTACGAGCAGTACTTC. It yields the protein CASSLLAESSYEQYF.